The clone carrying this TCR beta chain was seen just once. This sample was taken from a study of blood T cell repertoires in COVID-19. Turning to the study itself: COVID-19 samples from acute and convalescent phases originated in the United States, Italy and Spain. The analysed material was cDNA or gDNA that came from T cells, B-cell-depleted T cells, or PBMCs.

In the study's own analysis: Reference gene primers were amplified, and this amplification served to estimate nucleated cell counts. The protocol was immunoSEQ multiplex PCR, while the TCRdb copy is restricted to in-frame clones and leaves out a portion. V and J calls plus clone size are reproduced from that table; the DNA served to infer D and trimming. The sample shows some 200,000 clones, approximately 79% of them seen only once. The sequenced material came from peripheral blood. This TCR derives from a young man with active or convalescent COVID-19.

CDR3 loop: CASSPRGREQFF. The CDR3 DNA is TGTGCCAGCAGTCCCCGGGGGAGGGAGCAGTTCTTC. The chain uses TRBV6-5 and TRBJ2-1; a possible D gene is TRBD2 (6 bases). Per germline, CDR1 MNHEY and CDR2 SVGAGI. The V end was cut by 5 bases, the J end by 10 bases, with 12 bases between. The CDR3 spans 12 residues.